The sequence of this T cell receptor (beta chain) was determined in a study of T cells in Graves' hyperthyroidism and ophthalmopathy. Absence of ophthalmopathy progression within 18 months defined stable Graves' hyperthyroidism. The study based diagnoses on clinical symptoms, serum thyroxine and TRAb, thyroid ultrasound and orbital computed tomography. Template material for amplifying TCR beta CDR3 regions consisted of RNA transcripts. In the first-round RT-PCR of the TCR CDR3, the HTBI primer set was used. TCRdb called the multiplex PCR reads again in MiXCR, with one record for every CDR3 protein. The sample records about 560,000 distinct CDR3 sequences, roughly 46% being singletons. The length of the CDR3 is 14 residues. CDR1 and CDR2 from the germline V gene are KGHSY and FQNENV. Details on this clonotype: As yet, its antigen is unknown. One end of the junction varies from germline; a read error may be responsible.

Study-wide points: The model foresaw ophthalmopathy a median approximately 6.3 months prior to onset. Peripheral blood also featured most of the thyroid clonotypes expanded above 0.001.

The V call is TRBV16, the J call TRBJ1-1; unclear D gene. This TCR was recovered from a woman in her late teens or twenties with Graves' hyperthyroidism. Sequencing was done on a sample of peripheral blood or thyroid tissue (not recorded which). The CDR3 DNA reads as TGTGCCAGCAGCCCCCGGTATAGTAACACTGGAGCTTTCTTT. Translating it yields CASSPRYSNTGAFF.